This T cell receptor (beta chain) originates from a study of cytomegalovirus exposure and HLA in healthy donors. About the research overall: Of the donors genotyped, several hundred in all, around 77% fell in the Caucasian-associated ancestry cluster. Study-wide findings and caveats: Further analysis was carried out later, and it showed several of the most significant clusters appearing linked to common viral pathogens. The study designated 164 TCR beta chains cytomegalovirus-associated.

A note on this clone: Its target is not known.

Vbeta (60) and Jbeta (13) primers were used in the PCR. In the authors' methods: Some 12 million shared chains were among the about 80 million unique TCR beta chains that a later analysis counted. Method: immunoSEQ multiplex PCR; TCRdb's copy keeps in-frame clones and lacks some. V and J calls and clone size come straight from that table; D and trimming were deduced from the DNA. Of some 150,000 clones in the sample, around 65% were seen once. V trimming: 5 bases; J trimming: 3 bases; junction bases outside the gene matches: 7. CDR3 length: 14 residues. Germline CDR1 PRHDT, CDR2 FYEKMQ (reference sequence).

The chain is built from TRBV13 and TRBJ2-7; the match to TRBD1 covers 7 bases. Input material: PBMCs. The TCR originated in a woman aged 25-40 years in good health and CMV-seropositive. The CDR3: CASSHYGTVYEQYF. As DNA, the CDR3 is TGTGCCAGCAGCCATTACGGGACAGTCTACGAGCAGTACTTC.